This T cell receptor (beta chain) originates from a study of blood T cell repertoires in COVID-19. Turning to the study itself: The United States, Italy and Spain provided the acute and convalescent COVID-19 samples. Sources were T cells, B-cell-depleted T cells, or PBMCs; the material itself was cDNA or gDNA.

This clone was recorded a few times. Per the study methods: Nucleated cell counts were estimated from reference gene primer amplification. The repertoire was sequenced with immunoSEQ multiplex PCR; TCRdb's copy has only in-frame clones and lacks some. V and J calls and clone size come straight from that table; D and trimming were deduced from the DNA. The sample has roughly 100,000 clones; 90% are singletons. Sequencing was carried out using peripheral blood. This sequence was found in a man aged 50-60 years with acute or convalescent COVID-19.

The CDR3 protein is CASSPPRQAYGYTF. Here the CDR3 DNA reads TGTGCCAGCTCACCACCGCGACAGGCCTATGGCTACACCTTC. This chain uses TRBV18 with TRBJ1-2; tentatively, D is TRBD1 (6 bases). V dropped 0 bases and J dropped 4 bases, with 9 bases sitting between them. CDR3 length equals 14 residues. From germline, CDR1 is KGHSH and CDR2 LQKENI.